These T cell receptor beta chains were read from a single sample in a study of early T cells in non-severe SARS-CoV-2 infection. TCRdb re-analysed the 5' RACE reads in MiXCR, keeping a single row per CDR3 protein. The table shows under 20,000 distinct CDR3 sequences, with roughly 5.4% occurring only once. Here the sequenced sample was whole blood, taken at baseline. The receptors were sampled from an adult who was a healthcare worker with PCR-confirmed SARS-CoV-2 infection or an uninfected control (not recorded which). CDR3s include the opening cysteine and the closing phenylalanine or tryptophan. The D gene is left open where the match is weak. Rows may omit the clone size; those that give it use once, few, many or a size class.

CDR3nt | CDR3aa | j_gene | d_gene | abundance | v_gene
TGTGCCAGCTCCCCCTCAACGCTGGGCTACACCTTC | CASSPSTLGYTF | TRBJ1-2 | NA | many | TRBV7-2
TGTGCCACCAGCCAGGGGGGCAGAGGGTTAAACAATGAGCAGTTCTTC | CATSQGGRGLNNEQFF | TRBJ2-1 | NA | many | TRBV24-1
TGCGCCAGCAGCCAAGACGGCAGGGGCACAGATACGCAGTATTTT | CASSQDGRGTDTQYF | TRBJ2-3 | NA | NA | TRBV4-1
TGCAGTGCTAGAATGGGAGTCACTGAAGCTTTCTTT | CSARMGVTEAFF | TRBJ1-1 | NA | medium-sized | TRBV20-1
TGTGCCAGTAGGGCGACAGGCGGTAGCAATCAGCCCCAGCATTTT | CASRATGGSNQPQHF | TRBJ1-5 | NA | medium-sized | TRBV19
TGTGCCAGCAGCTCAAGACTCGACTACGAGCAGTACTTC | CASSSRLDYEQYF | TRBJ2-7 | NA | many | TRBV11-3
TGCAGCGTTGAACTCCGGGGGGCCCGCCAAGAGACCCAGTACTTC | CSVELRGARQETQYF | TRBJ2-5 | NA | NA | TRBV29-1
TGTGCCAGCAGCCCAGTCGGGGGTTACAATGAGCAGTTCTTC | CASSPVGGYNEQFF | TRBJ2-1 | NA | many | TRBV11-2
TGTGCCAGCAGCTCCCCGACAGGGGGGAAGAGGGAGCAGTACTTC | CASSSPTGGKREQYF | TRBJ2-7 | TRBD1 | few | TRBV12-3/TRBV12-4
TGTGCCAGCAGCTTGGTGGGACAGAGATACAATGAGCAGTTCTTC | CASSLVGQRYNEQFF | TRBJ2-1 | TRBD1 | many | TRBV5-6
TGTGCTAGTGGCCGAACGGGGGGTGCATACTATGGCTACACCTTC | CASGRTGGAYYGYTF | TRBJ1-2 | NA | medium-sized | TRBV12-5
TGTGCCAGCAGCCAAGGGACTAGCGGGGACAATGAGCAGTTCTTC | CASSQGTSGDNEQFF | TRBJ2-1 | TRBD2 | medium-sized | TRBV4-2
TGTGCCAGCAGCGTTTCCGGGACGACCGGCTACGAGCAGTACTTC | CASSVSGTTGYEQYF | TRBJ2-7 | NA | many | TRBV9
TGTGCCAGCAGCTTATTGAGACAGGGAGGAGACACTGAAGCTTTCTTT | CASSLLRQGGDTEAFF | TRBJ1-1 | TRBD1 | NA | TRBV7-6
TGTGCCAGCAGCAAGGAGCCCTACGAGCAGTACTTC | CASSKEPYEQYF | TRBJ2-7 | NA | NA | TRBV7-8
TGCAGTGCTAGGAACAGGGAGAATCAGCCCCAGCATTTT | CSARNRENQPQHF | TRBJ1-5 | NA | medium-sized | TRBV20-1